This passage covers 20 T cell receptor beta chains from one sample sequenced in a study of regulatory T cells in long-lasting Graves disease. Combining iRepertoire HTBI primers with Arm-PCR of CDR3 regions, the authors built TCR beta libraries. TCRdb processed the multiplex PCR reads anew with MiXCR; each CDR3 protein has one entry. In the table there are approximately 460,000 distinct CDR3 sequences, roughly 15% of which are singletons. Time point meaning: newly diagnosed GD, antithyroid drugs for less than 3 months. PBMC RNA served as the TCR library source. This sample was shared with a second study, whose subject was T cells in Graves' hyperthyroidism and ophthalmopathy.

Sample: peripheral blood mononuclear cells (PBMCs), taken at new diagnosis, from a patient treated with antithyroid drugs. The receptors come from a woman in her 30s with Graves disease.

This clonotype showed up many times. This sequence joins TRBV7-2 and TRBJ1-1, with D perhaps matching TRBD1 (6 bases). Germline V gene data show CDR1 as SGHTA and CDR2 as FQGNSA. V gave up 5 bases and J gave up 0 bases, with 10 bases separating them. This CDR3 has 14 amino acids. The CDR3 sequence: CASSQQGMNTEAFF. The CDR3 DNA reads TGTGCCAGCAGCCAACAGGGTATGAACACTGAAGCTTTCTTT.

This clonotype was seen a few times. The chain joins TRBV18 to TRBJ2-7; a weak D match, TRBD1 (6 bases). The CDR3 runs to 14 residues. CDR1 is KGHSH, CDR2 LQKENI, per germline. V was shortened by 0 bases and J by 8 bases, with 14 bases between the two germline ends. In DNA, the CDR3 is TGTGCCAGCTCACCACCGGACAGCGGCGGACAGCAGTACTTC. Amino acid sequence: CASSPPDSGGQQYF.

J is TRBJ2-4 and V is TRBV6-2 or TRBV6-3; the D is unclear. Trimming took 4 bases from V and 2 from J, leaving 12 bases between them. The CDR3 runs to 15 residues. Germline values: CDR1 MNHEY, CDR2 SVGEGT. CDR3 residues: CASSFASLPKNIQYF. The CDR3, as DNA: TGTGCCAGCAGTTTTGCTAGTTTGCCCAAAAACATTCAGTACTTC.

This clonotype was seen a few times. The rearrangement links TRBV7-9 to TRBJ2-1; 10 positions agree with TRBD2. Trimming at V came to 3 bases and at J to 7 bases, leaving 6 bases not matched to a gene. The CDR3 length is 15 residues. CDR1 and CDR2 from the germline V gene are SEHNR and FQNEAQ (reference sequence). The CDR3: CASSFQGLARNEQFF. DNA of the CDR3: TGTGCCAGCAGCTTTCAGGGACTAGCGAGGAATGAGCAGTTCTTC.

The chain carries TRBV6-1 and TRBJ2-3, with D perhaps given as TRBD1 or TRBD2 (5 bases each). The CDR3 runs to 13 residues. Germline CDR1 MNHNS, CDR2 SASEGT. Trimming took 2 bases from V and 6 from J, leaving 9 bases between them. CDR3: CASSEIEGDTQYF. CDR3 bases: TGTGCCAGCAGTGAAATCGAGGGGGATACGCAGTATTTT.

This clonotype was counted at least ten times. CDR3 coding DNA: TGTGCCAGCAGCGGCAGCGGGTGGCGCGCAGATACGCAGTATTTT. This translates into CASSGSGWRADTQYF. The chain recombines TRBV11-2 with TRBJ2-3, with a possible D match to TRBD2 (6 bases). The length of the CDR3 is 15 residues. V gave up 5 bases and J gave up 4 bases, with 16 bases separating them. From germline, CDR1 is SGHAT and CDR2 FQNNGV.

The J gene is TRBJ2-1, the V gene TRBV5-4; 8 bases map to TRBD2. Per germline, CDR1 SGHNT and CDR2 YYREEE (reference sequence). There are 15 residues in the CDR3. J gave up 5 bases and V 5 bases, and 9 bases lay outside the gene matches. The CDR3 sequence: CASSLTSGLNNEQFF. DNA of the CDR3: TGTGCCAGCAGTCTAACTAGCGGCTTAAACAATGAGCAGTTCTTC.

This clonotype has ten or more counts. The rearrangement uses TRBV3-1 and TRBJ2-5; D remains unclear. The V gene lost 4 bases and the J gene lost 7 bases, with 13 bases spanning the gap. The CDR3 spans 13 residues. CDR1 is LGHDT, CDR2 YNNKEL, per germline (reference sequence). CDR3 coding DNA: TGTGCCAGCAGCCCCGACTTGCTTGGGACCCAGTACTTC. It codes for CASSPDLLGTQYF.

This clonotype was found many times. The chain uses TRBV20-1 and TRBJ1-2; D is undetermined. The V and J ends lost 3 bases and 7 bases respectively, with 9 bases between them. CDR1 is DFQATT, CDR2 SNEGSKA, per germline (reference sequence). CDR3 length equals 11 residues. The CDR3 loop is CSARMRTGYTF. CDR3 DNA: TGCAGTGCTAGGATGCGGACTGGCTACACCTTC.

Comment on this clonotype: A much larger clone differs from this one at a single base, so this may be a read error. The CDR3 sequence: CASSQDMGGMGTEVFF. The CDR3 DNA sequence: TGTGCCAGCTCCCAAGATATGGGGGGGATGGGCACTGAAGTTTTCTTT. This sequence joins TRBV18 and TRBJ1-1; D is perhaps TRBD1 (5 bases). The CDR3 runs to 16 residues. Germline loops: CDR1 KGHSH, CDR2 LQKENI.

The CDR3, as DNA: TGTGCCAGCAGTTCCTCCCTGAGGGGAACTGAAGCTTTCTTT. It is translated as CASSSSLRGTEAFF. The rearrangement links TRBV28 to TRBJ1-1, with TRBD1 as a possible D gene (5 bases). The CDR3 length is 14 residues. Between the trimmed V and J ends, which lost 4 bases and 5 bases, there was a span of 14 bases. Germline V gene sequence: CDR1 MDHEN, CDR2 SYDVKM.

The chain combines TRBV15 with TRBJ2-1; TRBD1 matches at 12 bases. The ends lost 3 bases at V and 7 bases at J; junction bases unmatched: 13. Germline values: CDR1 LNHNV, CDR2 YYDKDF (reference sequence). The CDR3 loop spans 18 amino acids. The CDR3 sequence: CATSSLVWGQGALNEQFF. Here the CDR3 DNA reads TGTGCCACCAGCAGCCTAGTCTGGGGACAGGGGGCGCTGAATGAGCAGTTCTTC.

The CDR3 reads CASSPPGTVNQPQHF. In DNA, the CDR3 is TGTGCCAGCTCACCACCCGGGACAGTCAATCAGCCCCAGCATTTT. This chain links TRBV18 with TRBJ1-5; 7 bases map to TRBD1. This CDR3 has 15 amino acids. The V segment lost 0 bases and the J segment 3 bases; nucleotides outside the gene matches: 2. Germline loops: CDR1 KGHSH, CDR2 LQKENI.

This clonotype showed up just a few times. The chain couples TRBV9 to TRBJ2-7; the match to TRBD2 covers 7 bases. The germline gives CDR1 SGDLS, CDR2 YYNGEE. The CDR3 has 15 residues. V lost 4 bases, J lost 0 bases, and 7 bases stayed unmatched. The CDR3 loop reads CASSRTSDSSYEQYF. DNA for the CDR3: TGTGCCAGCAGCCGAACTAGCGATAGCTCCTACGAGCAGTACTTC.

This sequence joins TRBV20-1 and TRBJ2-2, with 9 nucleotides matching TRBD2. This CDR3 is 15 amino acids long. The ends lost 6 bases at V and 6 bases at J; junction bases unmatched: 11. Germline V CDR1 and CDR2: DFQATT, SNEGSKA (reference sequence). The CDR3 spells CSANRGRAYAGELFF. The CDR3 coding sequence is TGCAGTGCCAATCGCGGGAGGGCTTACGCCGGGGAGCTGTTTTTT.

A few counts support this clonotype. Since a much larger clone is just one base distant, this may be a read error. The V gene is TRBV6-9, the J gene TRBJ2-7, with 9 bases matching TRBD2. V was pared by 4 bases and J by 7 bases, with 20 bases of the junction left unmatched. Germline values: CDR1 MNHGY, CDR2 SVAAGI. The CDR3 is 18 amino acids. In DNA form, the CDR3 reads TGTGCCAGCAGTTCGATTGATAGCGGGGGCCTTTCCGGGGATGAGCAGTACTTC. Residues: CASSSIDSGGLSGDEQYF.

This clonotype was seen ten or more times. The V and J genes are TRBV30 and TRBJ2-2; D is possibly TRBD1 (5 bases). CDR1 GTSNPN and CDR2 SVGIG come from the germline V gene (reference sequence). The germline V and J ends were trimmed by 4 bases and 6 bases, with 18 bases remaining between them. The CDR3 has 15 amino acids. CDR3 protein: CAWTVAGLGSGELFF. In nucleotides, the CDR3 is TGTGCCTGGACCGTGGCAGGGTTAGGTTCCGGGGAGCTGTTTTTT.

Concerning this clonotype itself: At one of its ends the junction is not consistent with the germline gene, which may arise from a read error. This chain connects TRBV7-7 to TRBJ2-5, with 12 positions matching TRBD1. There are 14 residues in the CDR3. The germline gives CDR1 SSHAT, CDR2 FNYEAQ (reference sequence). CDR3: CASSLGQGAETQYF. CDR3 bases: TGTGCTAGCAGCTTGGGACAGGGGGCCGAGACCCAGTACTTC.

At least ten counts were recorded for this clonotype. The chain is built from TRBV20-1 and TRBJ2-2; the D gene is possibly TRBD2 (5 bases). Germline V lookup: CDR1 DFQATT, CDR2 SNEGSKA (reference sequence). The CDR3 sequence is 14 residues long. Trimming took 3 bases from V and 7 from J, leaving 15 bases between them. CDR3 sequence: CSASVIARSGELFF. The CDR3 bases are TGCAGTGCTAGCGTGATAGCGAGGAGCGGGGAGCTGTTTTTT.

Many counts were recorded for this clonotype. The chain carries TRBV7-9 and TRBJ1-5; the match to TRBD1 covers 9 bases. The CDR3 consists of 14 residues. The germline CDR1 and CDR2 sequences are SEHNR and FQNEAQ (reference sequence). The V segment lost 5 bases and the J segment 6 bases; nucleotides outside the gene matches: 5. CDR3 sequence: CASSRGTGSQPQHF. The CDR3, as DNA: TGTGCCAGCAGCCGTGGGACAGGGAGTCAGCCCCAGCATTTT.